These T cell receptor beta chains were read from a single sample in a study of control samples from healthy donors and cancer patients. Some clones are missing from TCRdb's copy, which holds only in-frame ones; the method was immunoSEQ multiplex PCR. This table has tens of thousands of clones, roughly 78% appearing once. Sequenced material: PBMCs. These receptors all come from a man between 60 and 75 years old with head and neck cancer. CDR3s include the opening cysteine and the closing phenylalanine or tryptophan. The D gene is left open where the match is weak. Where a row states a size, it is once, few, many or the class of an expanded clone; other rows omit it.

V: TRBV13; size: NA; D: NA; J: TRBJ2-1; CDR3: CASSLLHLNEQFF; DNA: TGTGCCAGCAGCTTACTCCACCTCAATGAGCAGTTCTTC
V: TRBV28; size: NA; D: NA; J: TRBJ2-7; CDR3: CASGTPPYEQYF; DNA: TGTGCCAGCGGTACCCCCCCCTACGAGCAGTACTTC
V: TRBV7-9; size: once; D: NA; J: TRBJ2-7; CDR3: CASSPIYYEQYF; DNA: TGTGCCAGCTCCCCCATCTATTACGAGCAGTACTTC
V: TRBV19; size: NA; D: NA; J: TRBJ1-3; CDR3: CASSIPGYSGNTIYF; DNA: TGTGCCAGTAGCATCCCAGGTTACTCTGGAAACACCATATATTTT
V: TRBV11-1; size: once; D: NA; J: TRBJ1-2; CDR3: CASSSSPRAPDGYTF; DNA: TGTGCCAGCAGCTCATCCCCGCGGGCCCCGGATGGCTACACCTTC
V: TRBV25-1; size: NA; D: NA; J: TRBJ2-1; CDR3: CASSATRDAHNEQFF; DNA: TGTGCCAGCAGTGCGACCCGGGACGCACACAATGAGCAGTTCTTC
V: TRBV12-3/TRBV12-4; size: NA; D: NA; J: TRBJ2-5; CDR3: CASSLQGEETQYF; DNA: TGTGCCAGCAGTTTACAGGGAGAAGAGACCCAGTACTTC
V: TRBV5-1; size: NA; D: TRBD1; J: TRBJ2-2; CDR3: CASSWGQGTGELFF; DNA: TGCGCCAGCAGCTGGGGACAGGGGACCGGGGAGCTGTTTTTT
V: TRBV6-5; size: NA; D: NA; J: TRBJ2-5; CDR3: CASRAVRVETQYF; DNA: TGTGCCAGCAGGGCTGTCAGGGTGGAGACCCAGTACTTC
V: TRBV10-3; size: NA; D: NA; J: TRBJ2-1; CDR3: CAMSRNRFREQFF; DNA: TGTGCCATGTCCCGAAACCGGTTTCGGGAGCAGTTCTTC
V: TRBV24-1; size: NA; D: TRBD2; J: TRBJ2-3; CDR3: CATSHPTSGIADTQYF; DNA: TGTGCCACCAGTCATCCGACTAGCGGGATCGCAGATACGCAGTATTTT
V: TRBV6-1; size: NA; D: NA; J: TRBJ1-5; CDR3: CASSESGHQPQHF; DNA: TGTGCCAGCAGTGAATCGGGACATCAGCCCCAGCATTTT
V: TRBV9; size: NA; D: NA; J: TRBJ2-5; CDR3: CASSVEVGRGWTQYF; DNA: TGTGCCAGCAGCGTAGAAGTTGGAAGGGGGTGGACCCAGTACTTC
V: TRBV28; size: NA; D: NA; J: TRBJ1-1; CDR3: CASSFNWNTEAFF; DNA: TGTGCCAGCAGTTTTAACTGGAACACTGAAGCTTTCTTT
V: TRBV27; size: NA; D: NA; J: TRBJ2-1; CDR3: CASSSTGSRYNEQFF; DNA: TGTGCCAGCAGTTCTACAGGGAGTCGATACAATGAGCAGTTCTTC
V: TRBV30; size: once; D: NA; J: TRBJ1-2; CDR3: CAWSPLFYGYTF; DNA: TGTGCCTGGAGTCCTTTGTTCTATGGCTACACCTTC
V: TRBV19; size: NA; D: TRBD1; J: TRBJ2-7; CDR3: CATSGTGSYEQYF; DNA: TGTGCCACATCCGGGACAGGATCCTACGAGCAGTACTTC
V: TRBV6-5; size: NA; D: TRBD2; J: TRBJ2-1; CDR3: CASNPGGGNYNEQFF; DNA: TGTGCCAGTAACCCGGGGGGTGGCAATTACAATGAGCAGTTCTTC
V: TRBV18; size: few; D: NA; J: TRBJ2-5; CDR3: CASSPTVQETQYF; DNA: TGTGCCAGCTCACCGACAGTCCAAGAGACCCAGTACTTC
V: TRBV30; size: NA; D: NA; J: TRBJ2-6; CDR3: CAWSVGRTSGANVLTF; DNA: TGTGCCTGGAGTGTCGGGCGGACCTCTGGGGCCAACGTCCTGACTTTC
V: TRBV7-8; size: NA; D: NA; J: TRBJ1-1; CDR3: CASSLGTVNTEAFF; DNA: TGTGCCAGCAGCTTAGGGACAGTGAACACTGAAGCTTTCTTT
V: TRBV18; size: NA; D: NA; J: TRBJ2-3; CDR3: CASSGSTDTQYF; DNA: TGTGCCAGCTCAGGGAGCACAGATACGCAGTATTTT
V: TRBV28; size: NA; D: NA; J: TRBJ2-7; CDR3: CASRPWGGGSYEQYF; DNA: TGTGCCAGCAGACCGTGGGGAGGGGGGTCCTACGAGCAGTACTTC
V: TRBV7-6; size: NA; D: NA; J: TRBJ1-3; CDR3: CASSLKGFSGNTIYF; DNA: TGTGCCAGCAGCTTAAAAGGATTCTCTGGAAACACCATATATTTT
V: TRBV19; size: NA; D: TRBD2; J: TRBJ2-5; CDR3: CASSIASGIETQYF; DNA: TGTGCCAGTAGTATAGCTAGCGGGATCGAGACCCAGTACTTC
V: TRBV18; size: few; D: NA; J: TRBJ1-3; CDR3: CASSPVGVRDTIYF; DNA: TGTGCCAGCTCACCAGTCGGGGTCCGAGACACCATATATTTT
V: TRBV29-1; size: NA; D: NA; J: TRBJ1-4; CDR3: CSVGSTNEKLFF; DNA: TGCAGCGTTGGATCAACTAATGAAAAACTGTTTTTT
V: TRBV20-1; size: NA; D: NA; J: TRBJ2-7; CDR3: CSASPVIGQSYEQYF; DNA: TGCAGTGCTAGTCCGGTTATTGGCCAATCCTACGAGCAGTACTTC
V: TRBV3-1/TRBV3-2; size: once; D: TRBD1; J: TRBJ1-1; CDR3: CASLRQGARHTEAFF; DNA: TGTGCCAGCCTCAGACAGGGGGCAAGACACACTGAAGCTTTCTTT
V: TRBV12-3/TRBV12-4; size: NA; D: NA; J: TRBJ2-1; CDR3: CASSLSRDNEQFF; DNA: TGTGCCAGCAGTTTAAGCAGGGACAATGAGCAGTTCTTC
V: TRBV3-1/TRBV3-2; size: NA; D: NA; J: TRBJ2-2; CDR3: CASSQDGVDLTGELFF; DNA: TGTGCCAGCAGCCAAGATGGTGTAGACCTCACCGGGGAGCTGTTTTTT
V: TRBV2; size: NA; D: TRBD1; J: TRBJ1-2; CDR3: CASRGQGDVYGYTF; DNA: TGTGCCAGCAGGGGACAGGGAGATGTGTATGGCTACACCTTC
V: TRBV3-1/TRBV3-2; size: NA; D: NA; J: TRBJ2-3; CDR3: CASSPGLNRKGRNTQYF; DNA: TGTGCCAGCAGCCCCGGGTTAAATCGGAAGGGCCGAAATACGCAGTATTTT
V: TRBV30; size: few; D: NA; J: TRBJ2-2; CDR3: CAWSRGVAGELFF; DNA: TGTGCCTGGAGTCGAGGGGTCGCCGGGGAGCTGTTTTTT
V: TRBV5-1; size: NA; D: TRBD2; J: TRBJ2-1; CDR3: CASSLAPSGRSNNEQFF; DNA: TGCGCCAGCAGCTTGGCCCCTAGCGGGAGGTCTAACAATGAGCAGTTCTTC
V: TRBV14; size: NA; D: NA; J: TRBJ2-1; CDR3: CASSPSFHNEQFF; DNA: TGTGCCAGCAGCCCTAGCTTCCACAATGAGCAGTTCTTC
V: TRBV3-1/TRBV3-2; size: NA; D: NA; J: TRBJ1-3; CDR3: CASSQGQPFSGNTIYF; DNA: TGTGCCAGCAGCCAAGGCCAGCCTTTCTCTGGAAACACCATATATTTT
V: TRBV11-2; size: NA; D: NA; J: TRBJ2-1; CDR3: CASSLVVNEQFF; DNA: TGTGCCAGCAGCTTAGTGGTTAATGAGCAGTTCTTC
V: TRBV6-5; size: NA; D: TRBD1; J: TRBJ1-6; CDR3: CASRNRTGVNSPLHF; DNA: TGTGCCAGCAGAAACCGGACAGGGGTGAATTCACCCCTCCACTTT
V: TRBV28; size: NA; D: NA; J: TRBJ2-1; CDR3: CASSFTRTSRYNEQFF; DNA: TGTGCCAGCAGTTTCACACGAACTAGCAGGTACAATGAGCAGTTCTTC
V: TRBV27; size: NA; D: TRBD1; J: TRBJ2-1; CDR3: CASSRTGGFYNEQFF; DNA: TGTGCCAGCAGCCGGACAGGGGGTTTCTACAATGAGCAGTTCTTC
V: TRBV5-1; size: NA; D: TRBD1; J: TRBJ2-2; CDR3: CASNDRENTGELFF; DNA: TGCGCCAGCAACGACAGGGAGAACACCGGGGAGCTGTTTTTT
V: TRBV5-1; size: NA; D: TRBD2; J: TRBJ2-3; CDR3: CASRAGTTQSREQYF; DNA: TGCGCCAGCAGGGCCGGGACTACCCAGTCACGGGAGCAGTATTTT
V: TRBV5-4; size: NA; D: NA; J: TRBJ1-2; CDR3: CASSLALGGALGYTF; DNA: TGTGCCAGCAGCTTGGCCTTAGGGGGGGCGCTTGGCTACACCTTC
V: TRBV28; size: few; D: TRBD1; J: TRBJ2-1; CDR3: CASSYTGGSYNEQFF; DNA: TGTGCCAGCAGTTACACAGGGGGATCGTACAATGAGCAGTTCTTC
V: TRBV7-8; size: NA; D: NA; J: TRBJ1-1; CDR3: CASRMGRTNTEAFF; DNA: TGTGCCAGCAGGATGGGGCGGACTAACACTGAAGCTTTCTTT
V: TRBV5-1; size: once; D: NA; J: TRBJ2-1; CDR3: CASSVTERSYNEQFF; DNA: TGCGCCAGCAGCGTGACAGAACGAAGCTACAATGAGCAGTTCTTC
V: TRBV29-1; size: NA; D: NA; J: TRBJ1-1; CDR3: CSVVLRQKEEAFF; DNA: TGCAGCGTTGTTCTCCGACAGAAAGAAGAAGCTTTCTTT
V: TRBV6-5; size: NA; D: TRBD1; J: TRBJ1-2; CDR3: CATPSLGVGQSGYTF; DNA: TGTGCCACCCCGAGCCTCGGCGTGGGACAGAGCGGCTACACCTTC
V: TRBV3-1/TRBV3-2; size: once; D: NA; J: TRBJ1-6; CDR3: CASSQEWQYNSPLHF; DNA: TGTGCCAGCAGCCAAGAGTGGCAGTATAATTCACCCCTCCACTTT
V: TRBV20-1; size: NA; D: NA; J: TRBJ1-1; CDR3: CSVPGEAEAFF; DNA: TGCAGTGTTCCAGGGGAAGCTGAAGCTTTCTTT